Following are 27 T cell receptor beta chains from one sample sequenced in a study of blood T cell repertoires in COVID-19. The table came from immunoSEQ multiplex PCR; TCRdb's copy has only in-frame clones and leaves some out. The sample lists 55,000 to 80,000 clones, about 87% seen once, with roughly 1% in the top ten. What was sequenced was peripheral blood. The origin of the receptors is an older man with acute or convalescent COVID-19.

The CDR3 region is CASSLGQVTGNTIYF. DNA of the CDR3: TGCGCCAGCAGCTTGGGACAGGTCACCGGAAACACCATATATTTT. The chain recombines TRBV5-1 with TRBJ1-3; a weak D match, TRBD1 (6 bases). The CDR3 has 15 residues. The germline gives CDR1 SGHRS, CDR2 YFSETQ. V dropped 0 bases and J dropped 4 bases, with 11 bases sitting between them.

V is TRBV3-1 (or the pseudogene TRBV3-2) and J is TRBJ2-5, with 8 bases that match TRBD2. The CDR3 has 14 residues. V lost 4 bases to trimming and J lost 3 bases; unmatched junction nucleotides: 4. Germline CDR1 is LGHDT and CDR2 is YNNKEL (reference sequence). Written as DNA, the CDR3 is TGTGCCAGCAGCCTCCGGGGGGGCGAAGAGACCCAGTACTTC. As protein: CASSLRGGEETQYF.

CDR3: CASSLELGAGEAFF. For the CDR3, the DNA is TGTGCCAGCAGCTTAGAGTTAGGGGCTGGTGAAGCTTTCTTT. The V call is TRBV7-6, the J call TRBJ1-1, with a tentative D call TRBD1 (5 bases). The CDR3 consists of 14 residues. Trimming cost V 1 base and J 7 bases, with 13 bases left between them. CDR1 is SGHVS and CDR2 is FNYEAQ in the germline V gene. The full variable domain, rest sourced from reference TRBV7-6 and TRBJ1-1, is GAGVSQSPRYKVTKRGQDVALRCDPISGHVSLYWYRQALGQGPEFLTYFNYEAQQDKSGLPNDRFSAERPEGSISTLTIQRTEQRDSAMYRCASSLELGAGEAFFGQGTRLTVV.

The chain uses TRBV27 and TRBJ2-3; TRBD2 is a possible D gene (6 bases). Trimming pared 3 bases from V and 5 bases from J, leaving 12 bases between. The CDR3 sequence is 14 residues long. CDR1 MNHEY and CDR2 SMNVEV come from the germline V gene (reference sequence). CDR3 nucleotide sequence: TGTGCCAGCAGTTTCGGACTACACGAAGATACGCAGTATTTT. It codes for CASSFGLHEDTQYF.

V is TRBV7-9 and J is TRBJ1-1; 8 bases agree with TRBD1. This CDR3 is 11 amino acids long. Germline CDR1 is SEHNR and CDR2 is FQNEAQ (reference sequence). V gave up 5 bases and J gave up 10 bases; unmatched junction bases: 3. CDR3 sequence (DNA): TGTGCCAGCAGCCCAGACAGGGGAGCTTTCTTT. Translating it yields CASSPDRGAFF. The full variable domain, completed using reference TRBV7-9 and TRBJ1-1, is DTGVSQNPRHKITKRGQNVTFRCDPISEHNRLYWYRQTLGQGPEFLTYFQNEAQLEKSRLLSDRFSAERPKGSFSTLEIQRTEQGDSAMYLCASSPDRGAFFGQGTRLTVV.

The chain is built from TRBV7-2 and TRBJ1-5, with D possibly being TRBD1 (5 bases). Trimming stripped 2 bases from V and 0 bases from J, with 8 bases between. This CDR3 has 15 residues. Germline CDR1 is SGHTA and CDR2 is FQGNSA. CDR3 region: CASSLRGVSNQPQHF. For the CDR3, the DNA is TGTGCCAGCAGCTTACGGGGGGTTAGCAATCAGCCCCAGCATTTT.

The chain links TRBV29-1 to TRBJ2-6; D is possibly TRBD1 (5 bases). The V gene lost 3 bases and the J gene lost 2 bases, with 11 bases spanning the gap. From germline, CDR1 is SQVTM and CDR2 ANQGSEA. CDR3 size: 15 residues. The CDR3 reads CSVEAGSPGANVLTF. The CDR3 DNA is TGCAGCGTTGAGGCAGGGTCCCCTGGGGCCAACGTCCTGACTTTC.

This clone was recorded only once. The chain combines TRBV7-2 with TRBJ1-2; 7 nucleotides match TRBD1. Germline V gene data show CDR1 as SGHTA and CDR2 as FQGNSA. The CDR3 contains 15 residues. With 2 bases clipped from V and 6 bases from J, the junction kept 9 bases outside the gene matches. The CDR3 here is CASSLRAVRGDGYTF. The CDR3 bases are TGTGCCAGCAGCTTAAGGGCCGTCAGGGGGGATGGCTACACCTTC.

The CDR3 reads CARQGQLRNTIYF. CDR3 nucleotides: TGTGCTCGCCAGGGACAGTTGAGAAACACCATATATTTT. The gene calls are TRBV30 and TRBJ1-3, with 7 bases fitting TRBD1. The CDR3 runs to 13 residues. Germline CDR1 and CDR2: GTSNPN and SVGIG (reference sequence).

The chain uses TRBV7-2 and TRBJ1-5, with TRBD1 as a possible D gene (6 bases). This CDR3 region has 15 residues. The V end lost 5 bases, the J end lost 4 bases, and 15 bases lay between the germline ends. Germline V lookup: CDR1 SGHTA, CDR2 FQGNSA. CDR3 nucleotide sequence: TGTGCCAGCAGCCTCGGACAGTTGGGGAATCAGCCCCAGCATTTT. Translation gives CASSLGQLGNQPQHF.

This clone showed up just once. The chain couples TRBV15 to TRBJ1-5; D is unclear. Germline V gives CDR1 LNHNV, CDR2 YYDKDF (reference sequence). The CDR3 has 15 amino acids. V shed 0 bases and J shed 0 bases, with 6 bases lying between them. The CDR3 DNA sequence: TGTGCCACCAGCAGAGATTCAAATAGCAATCAGCCCCAGCATTTT. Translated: CATSRDSNSNQPQHF.

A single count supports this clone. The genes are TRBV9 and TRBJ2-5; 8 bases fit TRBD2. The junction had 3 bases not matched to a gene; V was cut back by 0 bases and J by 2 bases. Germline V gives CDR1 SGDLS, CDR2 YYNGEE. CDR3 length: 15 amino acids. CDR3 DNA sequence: TGTGCCAGCAGCGTAGCCCGGGGGGGGCAAGAGACCCAGTACTTC. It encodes CASSVARGGQETQYF.

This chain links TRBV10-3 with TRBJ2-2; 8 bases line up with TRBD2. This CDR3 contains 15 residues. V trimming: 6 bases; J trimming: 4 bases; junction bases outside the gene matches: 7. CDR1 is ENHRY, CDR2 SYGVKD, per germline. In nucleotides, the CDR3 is TGTGCCATCAGAACCCGGGAGGGCAGCACCGGGGAGCTGTTTTTT. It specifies CAIRTREGSTGELFF.

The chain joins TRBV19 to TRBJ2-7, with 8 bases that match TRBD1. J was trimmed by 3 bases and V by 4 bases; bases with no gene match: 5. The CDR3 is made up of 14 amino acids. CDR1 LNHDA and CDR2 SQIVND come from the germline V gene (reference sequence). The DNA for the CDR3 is TGTGCCAGTAGTACAACCGGGACAGGCTACGAGCAGTACTTC. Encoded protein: CASSTTGTGYEQYF.

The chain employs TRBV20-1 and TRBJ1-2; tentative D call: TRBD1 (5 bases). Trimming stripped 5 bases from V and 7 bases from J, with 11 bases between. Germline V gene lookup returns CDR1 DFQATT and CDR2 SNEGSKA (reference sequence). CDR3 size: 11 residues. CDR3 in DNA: TGCAGTGCTCCCCGGGGGAGTGGCTACACCTTC. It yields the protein CSAPRGSGYTF.

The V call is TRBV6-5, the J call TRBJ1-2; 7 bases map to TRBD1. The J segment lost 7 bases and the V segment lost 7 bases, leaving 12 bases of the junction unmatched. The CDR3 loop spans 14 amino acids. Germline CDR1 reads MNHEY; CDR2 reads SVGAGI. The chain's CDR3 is CASTGLEGARGYTF. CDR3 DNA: TGTGCCAGCACCGGCCTGGAGGGGGCGCGTGGCTACACCTTC.

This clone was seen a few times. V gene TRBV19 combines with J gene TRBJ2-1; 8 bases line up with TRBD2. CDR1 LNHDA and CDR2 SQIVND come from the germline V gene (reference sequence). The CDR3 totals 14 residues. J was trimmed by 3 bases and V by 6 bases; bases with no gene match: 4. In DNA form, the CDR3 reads TGTGCCAGTAGAGAGGGACTAGGCTACAATGAGCAGTTCTTC. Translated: CASREGLGYNEQFF.

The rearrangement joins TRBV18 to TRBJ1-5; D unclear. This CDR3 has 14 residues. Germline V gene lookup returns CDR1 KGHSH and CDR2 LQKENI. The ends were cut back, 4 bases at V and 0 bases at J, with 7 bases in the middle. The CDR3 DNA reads TGTGCCAGCTCACTACAGTATAGCAATCAGCCCCAGCATTTT. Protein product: CASSLQYSNQPQHF.

For the CDR3, the DNA is TGTGCCAGCAGTTTTTTAGGGCTAGCGGGAGGTGAGCAGTTCTTC. Residues: CASSFLGLAGGEQFF. The chain employs TRBV27 and TRBJ2-1, with 11 bases lining up with TRBD2. The CDR3 covers 15 residues. Germline assignment: CDR1 MNHEY and CDR2 SMNVEV (reference sequence). Trimming at V came to 3 bases and at J to 9 bases, leaving 7 bases not matched to a gene.

Here the CDR3 reads CAWRLARETQYF. DNA of the CDR3: TGTGCCTGGAGACTAGCAAGGGAGACCCAGTACTTC. V gene TRBV30 combines with J gene TRBJ2-5; maybe TRBD2 (6 bases). Germline V gene data show CDR1 as GTSNPN and CDR2 as SVGIG (reference sequence). V lost 3 bases and J lost 5, with 10 bases in between. The CDR3 sequence is 12 residues long.

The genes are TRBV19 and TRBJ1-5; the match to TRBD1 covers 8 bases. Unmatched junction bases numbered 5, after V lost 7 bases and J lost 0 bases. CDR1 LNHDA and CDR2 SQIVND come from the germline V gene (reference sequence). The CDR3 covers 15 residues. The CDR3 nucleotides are TGTGCCAGTACCCCCAGGGGGCTTAGCAATCAGCCCCAGCATTTT. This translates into CASTPRGLSNQPQHF.

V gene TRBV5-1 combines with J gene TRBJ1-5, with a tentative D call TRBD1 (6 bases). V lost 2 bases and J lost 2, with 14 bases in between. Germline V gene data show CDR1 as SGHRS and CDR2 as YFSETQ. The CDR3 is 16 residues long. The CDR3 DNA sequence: TGCGCCAGCAGCTTCACCCCAGGGGAAGGCAATCAGCCCCAGCATTTT. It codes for CASSFTPGEGNQPQHF. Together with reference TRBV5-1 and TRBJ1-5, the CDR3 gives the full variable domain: KAGVTQTPRYLIKTRGQQVTLSCSPISGHRSVSWYQQTPGQGLQFLFEYFSETQRNKGNFPGRFSGRQFSNSRSEMNVSTLELGDSALYLCASSFTPGEGNQPQHFGDGTRLSIL.

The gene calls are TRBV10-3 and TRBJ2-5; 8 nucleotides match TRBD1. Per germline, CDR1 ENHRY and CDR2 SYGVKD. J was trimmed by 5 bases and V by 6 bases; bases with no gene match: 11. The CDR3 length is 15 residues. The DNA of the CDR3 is TGTGCCATCAGAGACAGGGGCTTCGCGGGGGAGACCCAGTACTTC. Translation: CAIRDRGFAGETQYF.

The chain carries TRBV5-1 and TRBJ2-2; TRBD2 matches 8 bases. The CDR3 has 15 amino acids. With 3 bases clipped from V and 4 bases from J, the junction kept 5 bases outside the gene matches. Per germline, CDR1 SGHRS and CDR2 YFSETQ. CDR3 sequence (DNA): TGCGCCAGCAGCTCAACCGGGACTAGCACCGGGGAGCTGTTTTTT. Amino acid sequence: CASSSTGTSTGELFF.

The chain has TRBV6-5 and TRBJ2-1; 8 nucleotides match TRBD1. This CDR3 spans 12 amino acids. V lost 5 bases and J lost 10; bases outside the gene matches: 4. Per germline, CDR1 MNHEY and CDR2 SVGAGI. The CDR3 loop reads CASSQGAREQFF. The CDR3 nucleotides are TGTGCCAGCAGTCAGGGGGCGAGGGAGCAGTTCTTC.

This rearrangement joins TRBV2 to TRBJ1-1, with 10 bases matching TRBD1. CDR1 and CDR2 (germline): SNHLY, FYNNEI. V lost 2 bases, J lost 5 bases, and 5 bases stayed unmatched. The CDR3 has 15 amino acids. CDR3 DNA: TGTGCCAGCAGTGAAACCTGGACAGGGGGTACTGAAGCTTTCTTT. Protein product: CASSETWTGGTEAFF.

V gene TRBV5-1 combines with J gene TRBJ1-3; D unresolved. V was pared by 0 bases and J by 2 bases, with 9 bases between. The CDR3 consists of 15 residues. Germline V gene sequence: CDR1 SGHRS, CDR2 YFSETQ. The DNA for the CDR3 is TGCGCCAGCAGCTTGGCCCGGGAAACTGGAAACACCATATATTTT. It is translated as CASSLARETGNTIYF.